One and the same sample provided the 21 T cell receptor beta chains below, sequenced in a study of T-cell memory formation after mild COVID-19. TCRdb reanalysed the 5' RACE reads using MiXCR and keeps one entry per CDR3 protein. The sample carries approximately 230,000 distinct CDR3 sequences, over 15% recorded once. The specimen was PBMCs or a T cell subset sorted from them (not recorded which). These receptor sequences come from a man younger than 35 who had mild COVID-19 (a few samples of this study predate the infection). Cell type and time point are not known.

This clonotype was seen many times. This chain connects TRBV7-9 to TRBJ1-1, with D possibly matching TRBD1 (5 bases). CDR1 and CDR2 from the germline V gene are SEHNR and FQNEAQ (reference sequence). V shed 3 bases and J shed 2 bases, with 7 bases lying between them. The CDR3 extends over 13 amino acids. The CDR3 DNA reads TGTGCCAGCAGCTTTACAGGTAACACTGAAGCTTTCTTT. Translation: CASSFTGNTEAFF.

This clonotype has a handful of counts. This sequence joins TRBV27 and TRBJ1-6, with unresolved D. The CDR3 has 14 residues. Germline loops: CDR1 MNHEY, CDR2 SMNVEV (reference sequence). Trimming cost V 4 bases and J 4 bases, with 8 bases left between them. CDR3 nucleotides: TGTGCCAGCAGTTCGCGACCGTATAATTCACCCCTCCACTTT. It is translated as CASSSRPYNSPLHF.

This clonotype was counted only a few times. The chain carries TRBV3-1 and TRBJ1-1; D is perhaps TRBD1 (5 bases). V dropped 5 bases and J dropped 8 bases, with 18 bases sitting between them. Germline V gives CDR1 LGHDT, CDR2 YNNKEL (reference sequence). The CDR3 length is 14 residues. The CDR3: CASSVGRHRGEAFF. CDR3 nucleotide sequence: TGTGCCAGCAGCGTGGGGAGGCACCGGGGCGAAGCTTTCTTT.

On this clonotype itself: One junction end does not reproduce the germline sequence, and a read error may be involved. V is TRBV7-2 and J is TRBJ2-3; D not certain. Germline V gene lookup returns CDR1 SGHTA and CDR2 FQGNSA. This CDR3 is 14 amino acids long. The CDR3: CASSVARSTDTQYF. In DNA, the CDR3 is TGTGCCAGCAGCGTAGCTCGAAGCACAGATACGCAGTATTTT.

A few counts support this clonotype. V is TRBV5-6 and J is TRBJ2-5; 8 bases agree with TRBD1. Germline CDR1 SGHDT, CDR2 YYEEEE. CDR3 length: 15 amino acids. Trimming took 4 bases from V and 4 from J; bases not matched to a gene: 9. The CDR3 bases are TGTGCCAGCAGCCCCAGGGGGCCGGTTGGAGAGACCCAGTACTTC. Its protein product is CASSPRGPVGETQYF.

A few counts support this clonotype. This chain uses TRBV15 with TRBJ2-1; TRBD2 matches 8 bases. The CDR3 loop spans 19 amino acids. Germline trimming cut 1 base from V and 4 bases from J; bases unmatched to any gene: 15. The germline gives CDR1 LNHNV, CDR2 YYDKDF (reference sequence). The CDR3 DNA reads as TGTGCCACCAGCAGAGCCGGGGGGGGACGTCGGGTGTTATACAATGAGCAGTTCTTC. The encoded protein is CATSRAGGGRRVLYNEQFF.

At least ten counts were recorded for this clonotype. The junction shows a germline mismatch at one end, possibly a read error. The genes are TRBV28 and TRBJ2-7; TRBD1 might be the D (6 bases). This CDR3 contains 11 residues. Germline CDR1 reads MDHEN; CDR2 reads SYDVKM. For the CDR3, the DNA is TGTGCCAGCAGGACCACAGGGAAGGAGGACTTC. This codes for CASRTTGKEDF.

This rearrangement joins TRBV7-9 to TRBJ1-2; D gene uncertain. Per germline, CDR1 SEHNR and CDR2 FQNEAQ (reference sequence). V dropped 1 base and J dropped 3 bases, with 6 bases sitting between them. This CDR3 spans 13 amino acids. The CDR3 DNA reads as TGTGCCAGCAGCTTAGGTGGCCACTATGGCTACACCTTC. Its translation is CASSLGGHYGYTF.

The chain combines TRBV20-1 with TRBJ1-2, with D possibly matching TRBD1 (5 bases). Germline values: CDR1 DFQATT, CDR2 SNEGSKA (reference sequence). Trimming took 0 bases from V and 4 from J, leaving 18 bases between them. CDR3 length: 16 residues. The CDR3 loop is CSARDRTRDVSYGYTF. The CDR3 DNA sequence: TGCAGTGCTAGAGATCGGACGAGGGACGTTAGCTATGGCTACACCTTC.

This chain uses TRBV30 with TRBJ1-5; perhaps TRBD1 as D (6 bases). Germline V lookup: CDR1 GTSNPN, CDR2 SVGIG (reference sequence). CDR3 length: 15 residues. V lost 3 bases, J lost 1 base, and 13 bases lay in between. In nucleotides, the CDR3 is TGTGCCTGGAGGGCACAGGGAGGAAGCAATCAGCCCCAGCATTTT. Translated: CAWRAQGGSNQPQHF.

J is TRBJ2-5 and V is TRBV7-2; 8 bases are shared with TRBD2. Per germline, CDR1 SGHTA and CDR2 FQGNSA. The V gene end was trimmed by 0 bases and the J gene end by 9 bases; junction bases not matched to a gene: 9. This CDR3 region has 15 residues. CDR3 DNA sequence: TGTGCCAGCAGCTTAGCGGCAGGGACTAGAGGGGCCCAGTACTTC. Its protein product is CASSLAAGTRGAQYF. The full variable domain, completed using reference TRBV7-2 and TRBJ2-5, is GAGVSQSPSNKVTEKGKDVELRCDPISGHTALYWYRQSLGQGLEFLIYFQGNSAPDKSGLPSDRFSAERTGGSVSTLTIQRTQQEDSAVYLCASSLAAGTRGAQYFGPGTRLLVL.

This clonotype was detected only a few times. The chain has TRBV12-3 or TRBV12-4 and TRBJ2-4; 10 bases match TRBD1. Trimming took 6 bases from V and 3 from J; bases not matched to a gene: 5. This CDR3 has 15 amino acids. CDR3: CASRPDRGNKNIQYF. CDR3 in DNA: TGTGCCAGCAGACCGGACAGGGGGAACAAAAACATTCAGTACTTC.

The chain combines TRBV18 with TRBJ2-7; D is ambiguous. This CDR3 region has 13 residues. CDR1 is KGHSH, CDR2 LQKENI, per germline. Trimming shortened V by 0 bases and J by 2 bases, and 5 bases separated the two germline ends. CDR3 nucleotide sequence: TGTGCCAGCTCACCACCTGGAGCCTACGAGCAGTACGTC. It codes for CASSPPGAYEQYV.

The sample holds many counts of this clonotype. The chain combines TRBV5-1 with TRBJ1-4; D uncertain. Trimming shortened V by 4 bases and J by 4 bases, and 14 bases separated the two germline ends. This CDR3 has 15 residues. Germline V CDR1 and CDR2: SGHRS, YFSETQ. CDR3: CASSLRPASNEKLFF. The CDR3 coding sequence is TGCGCCAGCAGCCTCCGACCGGCGAGTAATGAAAAACTGTTTTTT.

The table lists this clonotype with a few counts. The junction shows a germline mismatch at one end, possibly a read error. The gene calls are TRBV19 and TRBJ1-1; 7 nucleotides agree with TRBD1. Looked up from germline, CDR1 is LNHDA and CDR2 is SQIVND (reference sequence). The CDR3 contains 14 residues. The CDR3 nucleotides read TGTGCCAGTAGTCTCAGGGGGAGGAACGCTGAAGCTTTCTTT. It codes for CASSLRGRNAEAFF.

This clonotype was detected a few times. In DNA, the CDR3 is TGTGCCAGCTCCGCCGGACCGATCGAGCAGTACTTC. Translated, it gives CASSAGPIEQYF. The chain has TRBV6-6 and TRBJ2-7; unclear D gene. This CDR3 is built from 12 residues. V shed 8 bases and J shed 6 bases, with 14 bases lying between them. Germline V lookup: CDR1 MNHNY, CDR2 SVGAGI (reference sequence).

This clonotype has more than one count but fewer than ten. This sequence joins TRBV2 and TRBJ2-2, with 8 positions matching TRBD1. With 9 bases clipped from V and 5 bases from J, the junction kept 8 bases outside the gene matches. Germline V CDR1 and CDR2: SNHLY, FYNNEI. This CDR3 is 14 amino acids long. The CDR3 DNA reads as TGTGCCAGTACCGGGACAGGCTTAACCGGGGAGCTGTTTTTT. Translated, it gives CASTGTGLTGELFF.

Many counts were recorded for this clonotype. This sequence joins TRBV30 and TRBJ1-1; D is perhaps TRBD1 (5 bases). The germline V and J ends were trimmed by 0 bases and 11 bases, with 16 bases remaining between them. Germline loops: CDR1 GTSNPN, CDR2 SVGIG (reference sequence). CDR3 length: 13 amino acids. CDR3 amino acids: CAWSVQGSPRAFF. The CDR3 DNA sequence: TGTGCCTGGAGTGTCCAGGGTTCCCCCCGGGCTTTCTTT.

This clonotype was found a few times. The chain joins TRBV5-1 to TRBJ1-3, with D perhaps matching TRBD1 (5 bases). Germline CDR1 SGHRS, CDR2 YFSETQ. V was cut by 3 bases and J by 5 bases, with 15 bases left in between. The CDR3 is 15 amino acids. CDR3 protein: CASSSPEGSRNTIYF. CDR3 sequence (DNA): TGCGCCAGCAGCTCTCCGGAGGGGTCGCGAAACACCATATATTTT.

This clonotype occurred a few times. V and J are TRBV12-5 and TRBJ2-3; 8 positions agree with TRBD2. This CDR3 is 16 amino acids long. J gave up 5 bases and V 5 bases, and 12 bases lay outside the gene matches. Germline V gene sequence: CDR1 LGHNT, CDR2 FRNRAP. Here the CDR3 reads CASGPGVAGSVDTQYF. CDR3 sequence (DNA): TGTGCTAGTGGTCCCGGGGTAGCGGGGTCGGTAGATACGCAGTATTTT.

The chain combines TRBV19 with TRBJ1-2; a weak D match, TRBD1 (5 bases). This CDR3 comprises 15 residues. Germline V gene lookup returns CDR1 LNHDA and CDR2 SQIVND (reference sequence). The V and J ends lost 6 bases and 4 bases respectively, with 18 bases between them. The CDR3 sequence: CASRYSLGGAYGYTF. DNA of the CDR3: TGTGCCAGTAGATATTCCCTCGGGGGAGCCTATGGCTACACCTTC.